What follows describes a single TCR beta chain. These data originate in a study of T cells after yellow fever vaccination. One entry per CDR3 protein, called by TCRdb with MiXCR from the 5' RACE reads. The table records 550,000 to 750,000 distinct CDR3 sequences, roughly 13% of them present only once. The CDR3 runs 11 residues. The ends were cut back, 5 bases at V and 9 bases at J, with 14 bases in the middle. Germline assignment: CDR1 DFQATT and CDR2 SNEGSKA (reference sequence). The V gene is TRBV20-1, the J gene TRBJ2-7; D ambiguous. This receptor was identified in a man aged 25 to 45 who received the YFV17D yellow fever vaccine. Here the sequenced sample was PBMCs, taken on the day of the yellow fever booster vaccination. This CDR3 is CSAFTGAAQYF. For the CDR3, the DNA is TGCAGTGCTTTTACGGGCGCTGCGCAGTACTTC.